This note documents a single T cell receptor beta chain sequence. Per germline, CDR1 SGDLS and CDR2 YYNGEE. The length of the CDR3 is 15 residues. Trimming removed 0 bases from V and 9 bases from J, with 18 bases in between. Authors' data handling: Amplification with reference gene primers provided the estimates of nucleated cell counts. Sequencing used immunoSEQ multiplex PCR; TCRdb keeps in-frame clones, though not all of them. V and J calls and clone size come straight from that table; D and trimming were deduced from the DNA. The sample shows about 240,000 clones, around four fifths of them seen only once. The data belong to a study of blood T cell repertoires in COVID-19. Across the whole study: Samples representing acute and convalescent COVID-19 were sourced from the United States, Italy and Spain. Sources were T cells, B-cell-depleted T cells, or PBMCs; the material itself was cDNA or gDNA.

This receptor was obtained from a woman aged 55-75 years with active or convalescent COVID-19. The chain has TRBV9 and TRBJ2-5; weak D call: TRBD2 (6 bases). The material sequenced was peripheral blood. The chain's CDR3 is CASSVGGDLGRPQYF. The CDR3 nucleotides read TGTGCCAGCAGCGTAGGCGGGGACCTAGGGAGGCCCCAGTACTTC.